This T cell receptor beta chain was identified during a study of PD-L1 blockade in urothelial cancer. Looking at the study overall: Blood analyses occurred 3 weeks (second dose) and 6 weeks post treatment start.

The germline V gene has CDR1 SGHKS and CDR2 YYEKEE (reference sequence). The CDR3 has 14 residues. Deletions cut 5 bases from V and 0 bases from J, with 11 bases between. The table came from immunoSEQ multiplex PCR; TCRdb's copy has only in-frame clones and leaves some out. The data show 35,000 to 45,000 clones, with around 84% seen just once and 2.5% to 3% held by the top ten. Documented time point: peripheral blood 6 weeks after treatment start. The sequencing used PBMCs, collected around atezolizumab (anti-PD-L1) treatment. The chain joins TRBV5-5 to TRBJ1-2, with D perhaps TRBD1 (6 bases). The TCR originated in a man in his sixties or seventies with urothelial cancer. In nucleotides, the CDR3 is TGTGCCAGCAGTATTCAGGGGACTAACTATGGCTACACCTTC. It is translated as CASSIQGTNYGYTF.